Detailed here is one T cell receptor (beta chain). As yet, its antigen is unknown. This sample stems from a study of shared clonotypes between healthy human individuals. Clones were read by immunoSEQ multiplex PCR, and TCRdb kept only the in-frame ones, dropping some. There are about 1.5 million clones in the sample; roughly 96% occur only once, and more than 0.9% lies in the top ten. Per germline, CDR1 SGHRS and CDR2 YFSETQ. This CDR3 has 15 residues. Germline trimming cut 4 bases from V and 7 bases from J; bases unmatched to any gene: 9. Broader study findings: Non-shared clonotypes displayed generation probabilities falling below those of clonotypes present in all four donors.

The genes are TRBV5-1 and TRBJ2-7; 12 bases align to TRBD2. The sequenced sample consisted of naive CD4+ T cells sorted from blood. Indicated subset: CD45RA+ positively selected. The TCR was taken from a man aged 25 to 40 in good health. In DNA form, the CDR3 reads TGCGCCAGCAGCGCTAGCGGGAGGGCCAATTGGGAGCAGTACTTC. It specifies CASSASGRANWEQYF.